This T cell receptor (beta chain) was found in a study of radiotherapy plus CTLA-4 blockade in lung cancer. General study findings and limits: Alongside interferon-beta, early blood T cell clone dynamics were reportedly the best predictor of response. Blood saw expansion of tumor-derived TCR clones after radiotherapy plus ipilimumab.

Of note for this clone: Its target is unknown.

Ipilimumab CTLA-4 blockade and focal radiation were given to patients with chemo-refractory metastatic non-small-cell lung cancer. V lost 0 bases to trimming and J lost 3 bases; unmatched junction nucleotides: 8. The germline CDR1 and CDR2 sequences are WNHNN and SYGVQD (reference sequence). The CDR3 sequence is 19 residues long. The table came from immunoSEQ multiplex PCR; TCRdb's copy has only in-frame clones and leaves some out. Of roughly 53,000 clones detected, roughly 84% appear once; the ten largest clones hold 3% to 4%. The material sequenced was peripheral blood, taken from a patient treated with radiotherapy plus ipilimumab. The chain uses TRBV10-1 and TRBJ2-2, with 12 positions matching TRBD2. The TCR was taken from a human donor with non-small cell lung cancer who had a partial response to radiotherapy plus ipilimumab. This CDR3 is CASSESIPSGGAYTGELFF. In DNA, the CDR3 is TGCGCCAGCAGTGAGTCGATCCCTAGCGGGGGGGCCTACACCGGGGAGCTGTTTTTT.